This TCR beta chain stems from a study of blood T cell repertoires in COVID-19. Study-level information: PBMCs, B-cell-depleted T cells, or T cells provided the cDNA or gDNA that made up the material.

In the original workflow: Amplifying reference gene primers gave estimates of nucleated cell counts. The assay was immunoSEQ multiplex PCR, and TCRdb's table has in-frame clones only and misses some. V and J calls plus clone size are reproduced from that table; the DNA served to infer D and trimming. The data show about 200,000 clones, with roughly nine tenths seen just once and roughly 8.4% held by the top ten. The CDR3 has 14 residues. Looked up from germline, CDR1 is LNHDA and CDR2 is SQIVND (reference sequence). The chain carries TRBV19 and TRBJ1-5, with TRBD1 matching over 8 bases. Sequenced material: PBMCs or T cells enriched from blood (not recorded which). The source of this sequence is a woman between 18 and 29 years old who had recovered from COVID-19. CDR3 sequence (DNA): TGTGCTACCGCCCGCCAGGGGGCTGATCAGCCCCAGCATTTT. It specifies CATARQGADQPQHF.